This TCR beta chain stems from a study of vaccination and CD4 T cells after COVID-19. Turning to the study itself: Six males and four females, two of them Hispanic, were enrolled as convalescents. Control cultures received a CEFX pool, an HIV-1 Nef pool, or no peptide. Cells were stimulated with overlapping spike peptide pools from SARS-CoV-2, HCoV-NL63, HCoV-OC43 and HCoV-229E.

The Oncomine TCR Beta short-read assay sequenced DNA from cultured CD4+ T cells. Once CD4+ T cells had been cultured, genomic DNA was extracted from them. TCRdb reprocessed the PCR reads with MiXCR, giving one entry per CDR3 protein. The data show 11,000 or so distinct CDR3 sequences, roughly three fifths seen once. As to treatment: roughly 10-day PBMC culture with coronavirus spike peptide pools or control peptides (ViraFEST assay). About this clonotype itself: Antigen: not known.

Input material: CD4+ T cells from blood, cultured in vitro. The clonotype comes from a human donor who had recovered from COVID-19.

The CDR3, as DNA: TGTGCCAGCAGTTTCGGCGGGAGGTCATCCACAGATACGCAGTATTTT. Amino acids: CASSFGGRSSTDTQYF. J is TRBJ2-3 and V is TRBV28; 8 positions agree with TRBD2. The CDR3 runs 16 residues. In germline, CDR1 is MDHEN, CDR2 SYDVKM. J gave up 2 bases and V 3 bases, and 7 bases lay outside the gene matches.